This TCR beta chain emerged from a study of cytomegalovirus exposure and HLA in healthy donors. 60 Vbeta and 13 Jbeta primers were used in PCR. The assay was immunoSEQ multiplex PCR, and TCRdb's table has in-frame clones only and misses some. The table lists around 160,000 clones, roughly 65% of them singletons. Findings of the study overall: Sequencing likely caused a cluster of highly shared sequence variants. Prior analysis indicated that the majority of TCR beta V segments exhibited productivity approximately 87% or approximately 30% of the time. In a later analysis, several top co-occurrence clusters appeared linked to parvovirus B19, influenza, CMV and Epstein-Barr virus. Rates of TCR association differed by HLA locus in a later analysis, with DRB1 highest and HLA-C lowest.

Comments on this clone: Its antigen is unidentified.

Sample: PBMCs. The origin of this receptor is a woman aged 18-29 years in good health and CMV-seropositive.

The CDR3: CASKPEGARRLEQFF. The CDR3 bases are TGTGCCAGTAAGCCAGAAGGGGCTCGAAGACTTGAGCAGTTCTTC. This sequence joins TRBV19 and TRBJ2-1; the D gene is possibly TRBD1 (5 bases). Germline V gene data show CDR1 as LNHDA and CDR2 as SQIVND (reference sequence). This CDR3 is 15 amino acids long. Trimming cost V 7 bases and J 9 bases, with 22 bases left between them.